The text below deals with one T cell receptor (beta chain). As it was prepared, the TCRbeta library received unique molecular identifiers. One entry per CDR3 protein, called by TCRdb with MiXCR from the PCR reads. The table has more than 300,000 distinct CDR3 sequences, about 17% seen once. The CDR3 is 15 amino acids. CDR1 is SGHTA, CDR2 FQGTGA, per germline. V shed 5 bases and J 7 bases; nucleotides not matched to a gene: 8. This record belongs to a study of T-cell reconstitution after alpha-beta-depleted transplantation in children. The sequencing used PBMCs, mostly from graft donor cells, collected 360 days after TCRalphabeta/CD19-depleted stem cell transplant. The sequence derives from a male patient between 2 and 10 years old who had a stem cell transplant for acute lymphoblastic leukemia, so the T cells may come from the graft donor. The rearrangement links TRBV7-3 to TRBJ1-6; 7 bases are a match to TRBD1. CDR3 residues: CASSKEGAYNSPLHF. As DNA, the CDR3 is TGTGCCAGCAGCAAAGAGGGGGCTTACAATTCACCCCTCCACTTT.